A single sample is the source of the 20 T cell receptor beta chains below, sequenced in a study of T cell clones after liver transplantation. Produced via immunoSEQ multiplex PCR; TCRdb's table is partial and in-frame only. The data hold 70,000 to 85,000 clones, with about 80% observed a single time. The sample was CD4+ T cells from blood, taken before liver transplant. The receptors here all came from a human donor who received a liver transplant.

The chain is built from TRBV5-1 and TRBJ2-5; TRBD1 agrees at 9 bases. The V and J ends lost 2 bases and 4 bases, in that order; junction bases with no gene match: 9. From germline, CDR1 is SGHRS and CDR2 YFSETQ. CDR3 length equals 16 residues. CDR3 sequence (DNA): TGCGCCAGCAGCTTTCCGCCGGGACAGGGCCCAGAGACCCAGTACTTC. Its protein product is CASSFPPGQGPETQYF.

The CDR3 is CASSLYGRAYEQYF. The CDR3 DNA follows: TGTGCCAGCAGCTTGTACGGGAGGGCCTACGAGCAGTACTTC. The genes are TRBV5-4 and TRBJ2-7, with TRBD2 matching 8 bases. The trim removed 1 base at V and 2 bases at J, leaving 2 bases unmatched. The germline V gene encodes CDR1 SGHNT and CDR2 YYREEE (reference sequence). CDR3 size: 14 residues. The variable domain in full, completed from reference TRBV5-4 and TRBJ2-7, reads ETGVTQSPTHLIKTRGQQVTLRCSSQSGHNTVSWYQQALGQGPQFIFQYYREEENGRGNFPPRFSGLQFPNYSSELNVNALELDDSALYLCASSLYGRAYEQYFGPGTRLTVT.

The CDR3 DNA reads as TGCGCCAGCAGCCCATGGACCCGGGATCTATCCTACGAGCAGTACTTC. Translating it yields CASSPWTRDLSYEQYF. J is TRBJ2-7 and V is TRBV5-1; a weak D match, TRBD2 (5 bases). V was clipped by 4 bases and J by 1 base, with 18 bases between them. CDR3 length equals 16 residues. CDR1 is SGHRS, CDR2 YFSETQ, per germline.

The chain employs TRBV19 and TRBJ1-1; D ambiguous. V lost 5 bases to trimming and J lost 1 base, with 8 bases between them. Germline-derived CDR1 and CDR2 are LNHDA and SQIVND (reference sequence). CDR3 length: 13 amino acids. This CDR3 is CASSWNKNTEAFF. The CDR3 DNA follows: TGTGCCAGTAGTTGGAACAAGAACACTGAAGCTTTCTTT.

This clone was picked up one time. The V call is TRBV19, the J call TRBJ2-1; 10 positions agree with TRBD1. V shed 6 bases and J 0 bases; nucleotides not matched to a gene: 11. The CDR3 extends over 18 amino acids. In germline, CDR1 is LNHDA, CDR2 SQIVND (reference sequence). CDR3 protein: CASSLDRGGPSSYNEQFF. DNA for the CDR3: TGTGCCAGTAGCTTGGACAGGGGGGGCCCCAGCTCCTACAATGAGCAGTTCTTC.

CDR3 nucleotides: TGTGCCAGCAGGGGAGCTGACGGAACCTACAATGAGCAGTTCTTC. This codes for CASRGADGTYNEQFF. The gene calls are TRBV5-6 and TRBJ2-1, with a tentative D call TRBD2 (5 bases). Germline-derived CDR1 and CDR2 are SGHDT and YYEEEE. Trimming removed 5 bases from V and 2 bases from J, with 14 bases in between. The CDR3 is made up of 15 amino acids. Looking up the rest from reference TRBV5-6 and TRBJ2-1 gives the full variable domain: DAGVTQSPTHLIKTRGQQVTLRCSPKSGHDTVSWYQQALGQGPQFIFQYYEEEERQRGNFPDRFSGHQFPNYSSELNVNALLLGDSALYLCASRGADGTYNEQFFGPGTRLTVL.

The CDR3 here is CASSVQGYEQFF. In DNA form, the CDR3 reads TGTGCCAGCAGTGTCCAGGGGTATGAGCAGTTCTTC. The chain employs TRBV27 and TRBJ2-1; weak D call: TRBD1 (6 bases). The germline CDR1 and CDR2 sequences are MNHEY and SMNVEV (reference sequence). The CDR3 is made up of 12 amino acids. Trimming took off 5 bases at V and 8 bases at J, with 10 bases between the two ends.

CDR3 sequence reads: CASSSSRGYNEQFF. The CDR3 DNA reads as TGTGCCAGCAGCTCCTCGCGGGGGTACAATGAGCAGTTCTTC. The chain joins TRBV11-3 to TRBJ2-1, with 7 nucleotides matching TRBD2. Losses at the gene ends were 4 bases for V and 4 bases for J; bases not matched to a gene: 4. Germline V lookup: CDR1 SGHNT, CDR2 YENEEA. This CDR3 contains 14 residues. Combining the CDR3 with reference TRBV11-3 and TRBJ2-1 gives the whole variable domain EAGVVQSPRYKIIEKKQPVAFWCNPISGHNTLYWYLQNLGQGPELLIRYENEEAVDDSQLPKDRFSAERLKGVDSTLKIQPAELGDSAVYLCASSSSRGYNEQFFGPGTRLTVL.

The chain employs TRBV19 and TRBJ1-4; TRBD1 is a possible D gene (6 bases). Trimming removed 6 bases from V and 7 bases from J, with 21 bases in between. Germline values: CDR1 LNHDA, CDR2 SQIVND (reference sequence). This CDR3 has 16 amino acids. The chain's CDR3 is CASRLTPGQLGEKLFF. Here the CDR3 DNA reads TGTGCCAGTAGATTAACACCGGGACAACTTGGTGAAAAACTGTTTTTT.

The chain has TRBV2 and TRBJ2-1; 8 bases are shared with TRBD2. The CDR3 totals 13 residues. V was clipped by 5 bases and J by 7 bases; unmatched bases: 4. CDR1 is SNHLY, CDR2 FYNNEI, per germline. The CDR3 DNA reads TGTGCCAGCAGTACTAGCGGCCCGAATGAGCAGTTCTTC. Translating it yields CASSTSGPNEQFF.

The CDR3 loop reads CASSPESGSDEQFF. CDR3 nucleotides: TGTGCCAGCTCACCAGAGAGCGGGAGCGATGAGCAGTTCTTC. J is TRBJ2-1 and V is TRBV18; 8 bases match TRBD2. Germline CDR1 reads KGHSH; CDR2 reads LQKENI. Trimming took 2 bases from V and 8 from J; bases not matched to a gene: 5. There are 14 residues in the CDR3.

This clone was found a few times. The chain recombines TRBV18 with TRBJ1-4, with D possibly matching TRBD1 (5 bases). This CDR3 region has 15 residues. Trimming removed 3 bases from V and 3 bases from J, with 11 bases in between. The germline CDR1 and CDR2 sequences are KGHSH and LQKENI. CDR3 coding DNA: TGTGCCAGCTCACCGGGAGACAGAGCTAATGAAAAACTGTTTTTT. This translates into CASSPGDRANEKLFF. The whole variable domain, remainder taken from reference TRBV18 and TRBJ1-4, is NAGVMQNPRHLVRRRGQEARLRCSPMKGHSHVYWYRQLPEEGLKFMVYLQKENIIDESGMPKERFSAEFPKEGPSILRIQQVVRGDSAAYFCASSPGDRANEKLFFGSGTQLSVL.

The rearrangement links TRBV2 to TRBJ2-7, with D uncertain. From germline, CDR1 is SNHLY and CDR2 FYNNEI. CDR3 length: 11 amino acids. Trimming removed 6 bases from V and 6 bases from J, with 9 bases in between. The CDR3 DNA reads as TGTGCCAGCAGCCGCATGCTCGAGCAGTACTTC. It translates to CASSRMLEQYF.

The V gene is TRBV27, the J gene TRBJ2-2; D is unresolved. The CDR3 contains 15 residues. V shed 5 bases and J shed 2 bases, with 12 bases lying between them. Per germline, CDR1 MNHEY and CDR2 SMNVEV (reference sequence). This CDR3 is CASSIRKLNTGELFF. The CDR3 DNA is TGTGCCAGCAGTATAAGAAAGTTAAACACCGGGGAGCTGTTTTTT.

The chain recombines TRBV9 with TRBJ1-4; a possible D gene is TRBD1 (6 bases). Germline lookup yields CDR1 SGDLS and CDR2 YYNGEE. The CDR3 covers 16 residues. Deletions cut 0 bases from V and 6 bases from J, with 15 bases between. The CDR3 protein is CASSVGLGDIDEKLFF. The CDR3 coding sequence is TGTGCCAGCAGCGTAGGACTAGGGGACATCGATGAAAAACTGTTTTTT. Combining the CDR3 with reference TRBV9 and TRBJ1-4 gives the whole variable domain DSGVTQTPKHLITATGQRVTLRCSPRSGDLSVYWYQQSLDQGLQFLIQYYNGEERAKGNILERFSAQQFPDLHSELNLSSLELGDSALYFCASSVGLGDIDEKLFFGSGTQLSVL.

This clone came up a few times. This chain uses TRBV11-3 with TRBJ1-1; 7 bases fit TRBD1. V was pared by 6 bases and J by 9 bases, with 10 bases of the junction left unmatched. Germline CDR1 and CDR2: SGHNT and YENEEA. The CDR3 extends over 13 amino acids. The chain's CDR3 is CASSRGQFEKAFF. Written as DNA, the CDR3 is TGTGCCAGCAGTCGGGGACAGTTTGAAAAAGCTTTCTTT.

In DNA form, the CDR3 reads TGTGCCAGCACTTATTCGAGGGGGCGGTTGAACACTGAAGCTTTCTTT. This encodes CASTYSRGRLNTEAFF. This sequence joins TRBV2 and TRBJ1-1, with 7 bases that match TRBD1. Per germline, CDR1 SNHLY and CDR2 FYNNEI. The CDR3 has 16 amino acids. V dropped 7 bases and J dropped 0; count of bases not matched to a gene: 11. Complete variable domain (other parts from reference TRBV2 and TRBJ1-1): EPEVTQTPSHQVTQMGQEVILRCVPISNHLYFYWYRQILGQKVEFLVSFYNNEISEKSEIFDDQFSVERPDGSNFTLKIRSTKLEDSAMYFCASTYSRGRLNTEAFFGQGTRLTVV.

The CDR3 DNA reads TGTGCCAGCAGCCAGGGTAAATCCCGCACTGAAGGTGGCTACACCTTC. Translated: CASSQGKSRTEGGYTF. The V gene is TRBV4-2, the J gene TRBJ1-2; D gene ambiguous. Germline V gene sequence: CDR1 LGHNA, CDR2 YNFKEQ. V gave up 3 bases and J gave up 7 bases, with 21 bases separating them. This CDR3 region has 16 residues.

This clone was detected only once. This chain joins TRBV28 and TRBJ2-4; no clear D. The CDR3 is 14 residues long. CDR1 is MDHEN, CDR2 SYDVKM, per germline. Between the trimmed V and J ends, which lost 7 bases and 6 bases, there was a span of 16 bases. CDR3 sequence: CASTLGGLGNIQYF. CDR3 coding DNA: TGTGCCAGCACCTTGGGTGGGTTGGGAAACATTCAGTACTTC.

This clone occurred a few times. The chain joins TRBV7-2 to TRBJ2-1; 13 bases match TRBD2. The germline CDR1 and CDR2 sequences are SGHTA and FQGNSA. There are 16 residues in the CDR3. After removal of 5 bases from V and 10 bases from J, the junction contained 11 bases not matched to a gene. CDR3 coding DNA: TGTGCCAGCAGCCCCACTAGCGGGAGGGCCGGGGCGGAGCAGTTCTTC. Translation gives CASSPTSGRAGAEQFF. Full variable domain (outside the CDR3, taken from reference TRBV7-2 and TRBJ2-1): GAGVSQSPSNKVTEKGKDVELRCDPISGHTALYWYRQSLGQGLEFLIYFQGNSAPDKSGLPSDRFSAERTGGSVSTLTIQRTQQEDSAVYLCASSPTSGRAGAEQFFGPGTRLTVL.